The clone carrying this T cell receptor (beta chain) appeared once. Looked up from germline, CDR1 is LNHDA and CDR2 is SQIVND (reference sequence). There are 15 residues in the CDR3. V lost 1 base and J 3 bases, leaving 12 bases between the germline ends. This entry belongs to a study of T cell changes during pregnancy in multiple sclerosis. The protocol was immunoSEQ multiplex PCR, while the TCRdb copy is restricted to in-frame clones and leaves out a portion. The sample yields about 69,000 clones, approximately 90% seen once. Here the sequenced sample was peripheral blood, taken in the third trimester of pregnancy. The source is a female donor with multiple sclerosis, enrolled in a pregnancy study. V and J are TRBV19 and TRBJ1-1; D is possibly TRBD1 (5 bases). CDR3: CASSIGPDRDTEAFF. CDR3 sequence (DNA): TGTGCCAGTAGTATAGGGCCCGACAGAGACACTGAAGCTTTCTTT.